This T cell receptor beta chain was identified in a study of blood T cell repertoires in COVID-19. As for the study in general: Whether acute or convalescent, the COVID-19 samples came from the United States, Italy and Spain. PBMCs, B-cell-depleted T cells, or T cells provided the cDNA or gDNA that made up the material.

In the source study's methods: Reference gene primer amplification yielded estimated nucleated cell counts. Sequencing used immunoSEQ multiplex PCR; TCRdb keeps in-frame clones, though not all of them. The V and J calls and the clone size are those of that table, but D and trimming were determined from the DNA. The sample shows approximately 110,000 clones, around 88% of them seen only once. V lost 3 bases and J 0 bases, leaving 18 bases between the germline ends. There are 18 residues in the CDR3. The germline V gene encodes CDR1 KGHSH and CDR2 LQKENI. The V call is TRBV18, the J call TRBJ1-5; maybe TRBD1 (6 bases). The receptor's source is a woman in her fifties or sixties with active or convalescent COVID-19. The specimen was peripheral blood. Written as DNA, the CDR3 is TGTGCCAGCTCACCGGAACCCGGACAGATGTATAGCAATCAGCCCCAGCATTTT. Its translation is CASSPEPGQMYSNQPQHF.